This TCR beta chain was identified during a study of T cells after yellow fever vaccination. Broader study findings: Most primary-vaccination clones reappeared after the booster (about 97% CD4, approximately 88% CD8).

On this clonotype: Antigen specificity is unknown.

There are 13 residues in the CDR3. Germline loops: CDR1 SGHTA, CDR2 FQGTGA. J gave up 8 bases and V 5 bases, and 5 bases lay outside the gene matches. A process of 5'RACE template switching, which added a universal primer site and UMIs, was used to make TCR cDNA. Each CDR3 protein gets one entry after TCRdb re-called the 5' RACE reads with MiXCR. The table records 70,000 to 80,000 distinct CDR3 sequences, around 7.9% of them present only once. This specimen consisted of CD8+ T cells sorted from PBMCs, obtained 10 to 11 days after the first yellow fever vaccination. The chain joins TRBV7-3 to TRBJ2-1, with TRBD1 matching over 8 bases. This clonotype was sampled from a man between 18 and 29 years old who received the YFV17D yellow fever vaccine. CDR3 DNA sequence: TGTGCCAGCAGCCCGACAGGGGTGGATGAGCAGTTCTTC. Its protein is CASSPTGVDEQFF.